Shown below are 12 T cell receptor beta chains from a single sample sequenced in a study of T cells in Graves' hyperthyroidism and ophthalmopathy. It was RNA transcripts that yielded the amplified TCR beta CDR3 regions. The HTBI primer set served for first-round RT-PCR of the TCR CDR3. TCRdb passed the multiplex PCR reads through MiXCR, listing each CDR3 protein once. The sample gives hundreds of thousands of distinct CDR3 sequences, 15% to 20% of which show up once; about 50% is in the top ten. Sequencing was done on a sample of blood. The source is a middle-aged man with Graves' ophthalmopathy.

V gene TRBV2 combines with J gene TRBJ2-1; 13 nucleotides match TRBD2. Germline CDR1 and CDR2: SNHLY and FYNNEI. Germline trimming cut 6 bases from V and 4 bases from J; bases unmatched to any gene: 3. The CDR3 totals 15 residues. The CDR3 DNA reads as TGTGCCAGCAGAACTAGCGGGGGGGTATACAATGAGCAGTTCTTC. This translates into CASRTSGGVYNEQFF. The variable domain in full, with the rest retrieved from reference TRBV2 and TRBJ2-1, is EPEVTQTPSHQVTQMGQEVILRCVPISNHLYFYWYRQILGQKVEFLVSFYNNEISEKSEIFDDQFSVERPDGSNFTLKIRSTKLEDSAMYFCASRTSGGVYNEQFFGPGTRLTVL.

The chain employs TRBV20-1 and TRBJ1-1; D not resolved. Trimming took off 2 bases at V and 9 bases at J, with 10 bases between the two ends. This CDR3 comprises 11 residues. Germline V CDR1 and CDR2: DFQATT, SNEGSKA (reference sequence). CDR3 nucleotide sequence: TGCAGTGCTAGATTGGGAGAGCAAGCTTTCTTT. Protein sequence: CSARLGEQAFF.

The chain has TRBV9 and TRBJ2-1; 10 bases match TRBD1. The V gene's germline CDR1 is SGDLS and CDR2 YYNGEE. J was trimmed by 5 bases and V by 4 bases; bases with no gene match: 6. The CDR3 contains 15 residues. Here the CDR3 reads CASSPFGTGDNEQFF. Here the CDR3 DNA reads TGTGCCAGCAGCCCATTCGGGACAGGGGACAATGAGCAGTTCTTC.

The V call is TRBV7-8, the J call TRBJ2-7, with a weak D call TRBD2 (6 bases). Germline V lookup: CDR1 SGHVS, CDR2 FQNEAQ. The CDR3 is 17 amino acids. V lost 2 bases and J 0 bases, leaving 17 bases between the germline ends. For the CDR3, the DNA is TGTGCCAGCAGCTTATGGTACCCGGGAGAGAGCTCCTACGAGCAGTACTTC. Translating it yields CASSLWYPGESSYEQYF. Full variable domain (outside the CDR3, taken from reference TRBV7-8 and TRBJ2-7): GAGVSQSPRYKVAKRGQDVALRCDPISGHVSLFWYQQALGQGPEFLTYFQNEAQLDKSGLPSDRFFAERPEGSVSTLKIQRTQQEDSAVYLCASSLWYPGESSYEQYFGPGTRLTVT.

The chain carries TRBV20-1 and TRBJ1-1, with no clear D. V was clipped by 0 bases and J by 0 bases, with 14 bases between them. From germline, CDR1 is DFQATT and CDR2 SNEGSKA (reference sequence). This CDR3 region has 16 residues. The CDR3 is CSARDLVRWMNTEAFF. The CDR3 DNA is TGCAGTGCTAGAGATCTTGTCCGATGGATGAACACTGAAGCTTTCTTT.

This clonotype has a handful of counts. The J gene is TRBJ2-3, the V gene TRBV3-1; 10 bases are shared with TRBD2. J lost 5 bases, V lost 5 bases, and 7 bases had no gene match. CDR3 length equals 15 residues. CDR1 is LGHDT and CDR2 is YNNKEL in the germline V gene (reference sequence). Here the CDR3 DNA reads TGTGCCAGCAGCGGGCTAGCGGGAGAATTAGATACGCAGTATTTT. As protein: CASSGLAGELDTQYF.

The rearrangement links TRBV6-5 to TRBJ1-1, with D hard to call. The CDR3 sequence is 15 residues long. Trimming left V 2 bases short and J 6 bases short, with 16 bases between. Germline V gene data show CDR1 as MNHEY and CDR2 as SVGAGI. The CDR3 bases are TGTGCCAGCAGTTACGCACGGATTAAGGTCCCTGAAGCTTTCTTT. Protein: CASSYARIKVPEAFF.

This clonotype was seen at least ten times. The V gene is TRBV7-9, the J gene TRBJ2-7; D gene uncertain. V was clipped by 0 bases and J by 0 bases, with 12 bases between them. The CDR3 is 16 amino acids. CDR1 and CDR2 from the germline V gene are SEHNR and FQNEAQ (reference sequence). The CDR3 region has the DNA TGTGCCAGCAGCTTAGCGCAAAGCGCGAGCTCCTACGAGCAGTACTTC. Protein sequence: CASSLAQSASSYEQYF.

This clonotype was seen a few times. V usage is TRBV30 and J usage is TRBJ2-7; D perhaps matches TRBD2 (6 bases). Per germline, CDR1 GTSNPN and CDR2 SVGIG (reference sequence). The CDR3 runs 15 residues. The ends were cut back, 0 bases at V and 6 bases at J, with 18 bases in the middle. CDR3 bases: TGTGCCTGGAGTGTACGTCCACCCCGGGAGCGCGAGCAGTACTTC. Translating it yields CAWSVRPPREREQYF.

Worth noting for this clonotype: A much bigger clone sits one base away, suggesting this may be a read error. CDR3 region: CTSSQGPVGTTGYTF. In DNA form, the CDR3 reads TGTACCAGCAGCCAAGGACCGGTCGGGACGACGGGCTACACCTTC. The chain carries TRBV3-1 and TRBJ1-2; weak D call: TRBD1 (5 bases). This CDR3 has 15 residues. From germline, CDR1 is LGHDT and CDR2 YNNKEL (reference sequence).

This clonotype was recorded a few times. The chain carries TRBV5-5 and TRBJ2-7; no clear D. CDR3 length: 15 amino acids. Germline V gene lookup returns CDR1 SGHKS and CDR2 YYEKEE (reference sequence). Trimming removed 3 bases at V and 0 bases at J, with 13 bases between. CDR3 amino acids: CASSSRGASSYEQYF. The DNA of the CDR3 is TGTGCCAGCAGCTCCCGCGGAGCGAGCTCCTACGAGCAGTACTTC.

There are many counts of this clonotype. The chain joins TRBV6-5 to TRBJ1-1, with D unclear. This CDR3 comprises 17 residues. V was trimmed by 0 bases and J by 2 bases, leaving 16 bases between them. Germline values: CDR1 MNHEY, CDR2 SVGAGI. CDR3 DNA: TGTGCCAGCAGTTACTCGGCGACCCCCAAGGCTAACACTGAAGCTTTCTTT. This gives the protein CASSYSATPKANTEAFF.